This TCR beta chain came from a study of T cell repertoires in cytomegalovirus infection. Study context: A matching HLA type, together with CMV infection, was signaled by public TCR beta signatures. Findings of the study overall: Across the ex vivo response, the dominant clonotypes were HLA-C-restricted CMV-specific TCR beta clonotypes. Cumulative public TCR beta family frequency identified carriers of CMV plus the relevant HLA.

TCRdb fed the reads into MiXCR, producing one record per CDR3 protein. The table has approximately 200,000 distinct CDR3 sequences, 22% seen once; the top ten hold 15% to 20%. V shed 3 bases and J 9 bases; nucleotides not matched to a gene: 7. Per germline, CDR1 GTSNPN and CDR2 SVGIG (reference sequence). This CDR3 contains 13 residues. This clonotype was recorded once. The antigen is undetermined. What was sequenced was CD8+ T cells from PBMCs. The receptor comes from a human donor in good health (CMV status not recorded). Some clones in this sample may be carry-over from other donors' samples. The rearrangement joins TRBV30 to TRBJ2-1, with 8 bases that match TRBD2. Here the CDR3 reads CAWRSGTRGEQFF. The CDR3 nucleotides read TGTGCCTGGAGGTCCGGGACTAGGGGTGAGCAGTTCTTC.